A single sample is the source of the 10 T cell receptor beta chains below, sequenced in a study of pediatric ulcerative colitis. The assay was immunoSEQ multiplex PCR, and TCRdb's table has in-frame clones only and misses some. Here the sample spans about 18,000 clones, nearly 80% being singletons. During colonoscopy, one to two rectal pinch biopsies were collected. Sequencing was done on a sample of gut tissue. The receptors come from a boy aged 10-17 years who was a control in a study of pediatric ulcerative colitis.

This clone was picked up a small number of times. The chain employs TRBV5-1 and TRBJ2-2, with D unclear. Germline values: CDR1 SGHRS, CDR2 YFSETQ. Trimming pared 0 bases from V and 7 bases from J, leaving 13 bases between. CDR3 length: 15 residues. CDR3 sequence (DNA): TGCGCCAGCAGCTTGGCGTCAGCCTTAGGCGGGGAGCTGTTTTTT. Its translation is CASSLASALGGELFF. The full variable domain, its missing parts supplied by reference TRBV5-1 and TRBJ2-2, is KAGVTQTPRYLIKTRGQQVTLSCSPISGHRSVSWYQQTPGQGLQFLFEYFSETQRNKGNFPGRFSGRQFSNSRSEMNVSTLELGDSALYLCASSLASALGGELFFGEGSRLTVL.

The chain combines TRBV13 with TRBJ2-2; tentatively, D is TRBD1 (5 bases). The V and J ends lost 4 bases and 9 bases respectively, with 18 bases between them. Germline CDR1 PRHDT, CDR2 FYEKMQ (reference sequence). The CDR3 is made up of 15 amino acids. The CDR3 region is CASSSPRKQDRELFF. As DNA, the CDR3 is TGTGCCAGCAGCTCACCCCGGAAACAGGATCGGGAGCTGTTTTTT.

In this sample, this clone turned up once. The genes are TRBV5-6 and TRBJ2-2; D perhaps matches TRBD1 (5 bases). Germline V gene sequence: CDR1 SGHDT, CDR2 YYEEEE. The CDR3 sequence is 14 residues long. The V and J ends lost 2 bases and 5 bases respectively, with 10 bases between them. The CDR3 spells CASSFAGFTGELFF. DNA for the CDR3: TGTGCCAGCAGCTTCGCAGGGTTTACCGGGGAGCTGTTTTTT. The full variable domain, completed using reference TRBV5-6 and TRBJ2-2, is DAGVTQSPTHLIKTRGQQVTLRCSPKSGHDTVSWYQQALGQGPQFIFQYYEEEERQRGNFPDRFSGHQFPNYSSELNVNALLLGDSALYLCASSFAGFTGELFFGEGSRLTVL.

The V and J genes are TRBV4-2 and TRBJ2-7; perhaps TRBD2 as D (6 bases). Germline V lookup: CDR1 LGHNA, CDR2 YNFKEQ. This CDR3 region has 16 residues. V lost 4 bases and J 0 bases, leaving 16 bases between the germline ends. DNA of the CDR3: TGTGCCAGCAGCCGGGAAGAGGGGACTTACTCCTACGAGCAGTACTTC. This translates into CASSREEGTYSYEQYF.

The genes are TRBV7-2 and TRBJ1-3; D is unclear. The CDR3 has 13 residues. V was trimmed by 1 base and J by 8 bases, leaving 9 bases between them. Germline-derived CDR1 and CDR2 are SGHTA and FQGNSA. The CDR3 protein is CASSLDSLDTIYF. CDR3 DNA: TGTGCCAGCAGCTTAGACAGTCTGGACACCATATATTTT.

This sequence joins TRBV6-1 and TRBJ1-1, with 8 bases aligning to TRBD1. V dropped 3 bases and J dropped 5; count of bases not matched to a gene: 8. Germline CDR1 is MNHNS and CDR2 is SASEGT. This CDR3 is 15 amino acids long. CDR3 amino acids: CASSDLQGGETEAFF. For the CDR3, the DNA is TGTGCCAGCAGTGACCTACAGGGGGGAGAAACTGAAGCTTTCTTT.

The chain recombines TRBV25-1 with TRBJ1-2, with no clear D. This CDR3 is 13 amino acids long. Germline V gene data show CDR1 as MGHDK and CDR2 as SYGVNS. Trimming took 1 base from V and 4 from J, leaving 7 bases between them. The CDR3 sequence is CASSELDGYGYTF. CDR3 nucleotide sequence: TGTGCCAGCAGTGAATTGGACGGCTATGGCTACACCTTC.

The gene calls are TRBV19 and TRBJ1-5; weak D call: TRBD1 (5 bases). CDR1 and CDR2 (germline): LNHDA, SQIVND (reference sequence). The CDR3 has 15 residues. V dropped 0 bases and J dropped 5 bases, with 11 bases sitting between them. The CDR3: CASSIDREKYQPQHF. The DNA of the CDR3 is TGTGCCAGTAGTATAGACAGGGAGAAGTATCAGCCCCAGCATTTT.

The genes are TRBV5-1 and TRBJ2-1, with 9 bases matching TRBD1. The length of the CDR3 is 19 residues. Germline V gene sequence: CDR1 SGHRS, CDR2 YFSETQ. J gave up 1 base and V 4 bases, and 15 bases lay outside the gene matches. CDR3 DNA: TGCGCCAGCAGCATTAGGGGAACAGGGGGCGGAAGATCCTACAATGAGCAGTTCTTC. Amino acid sequence: CASSIRGTGGGRSYNEQFF.

J is TRBJ1-4 and V is TRBV7-2; TRBD1 is a possible D gene (5 bases). This CDR3 has 15 residues. Germline V gives CDR1 SGHTA, CDR2 FQGNSA. Trimming shortened V by 4 bases and J by 8 bases, and 17 bases separated the two germline ends. In DNA, the CDR3 is TGTGCCAGCAGCTGGATTGGGACCGCCGGGGAAAAACTGTTTTTT. This translates into CASSWIGTAGEKLFF.